Described below is a single T cell receptor (beta chain) sequence and its context. Its antigen is not known. One end of the junction varies from germline; a read error may be responsible. The CDR3 runs 16 residues. Per germline, CDR1 MRHNA and CDR2 SNTAGT. This entry belongs to a study of T cell responses to AZD1222 COVID-19 vaccine. Here immunoSEQ multiplex PCR was the method, and the copy in TCRdb shows in-frame clones only, minus some. This sample has roughly 130,000 clones, with about 88% found just once. General study findings and limits: Clonal diversity was possibly underestimated, and the donors were mostly white British, with more females.

The starting material was peripheral blood, obtained on day 0 of MenACWY control vaccination. This chain links TRBV6-4 with TRBJ1-1, with 10 nucleotides matching TRBD1. This receptor was taken from an adult in good health. CDR3 region: CASNDRGPLKQTEAFF. The CDR3 bases are TGTGCCAGCAATGACAGGGGGCCCTTGAAGCAGACTGAAGCTTTCTTT.